Following are 4 T cell receptor beta chains from one sample sequenced in a study of cytomegalovirus exposure and HLA in healthy donors. PCR was performed using 60 Vbeta and 13 Jbeta primers. Method: immunoSEQ multiplex PCR; TCRdb's copy keeps in-frame clones and lacks some. The table includes about 160,000 clones, approximately 72% detected once. The sample consisted of PBMCs. Receptors were obtained from a female donor in good health and CMV-seronegative.

The chain recombines TRBV6-5 with TRBJ2-7; TRBD2 might be the D (5 bases). Deletions cut 4 bases from V and 2 bases from J, with 9 bases between. Looked up from germline, CDR1 is MNHEY and CDR2 is SVGAGI. This CDR3 contains 13 residues. Here the CDR3 DNA reads TGTGCCAGCAGTTTTAGGGAGACCTACGAGCAGTACTTC. Its translation is CASSFRETYEQYF.

A few counts support this clone. The chain carries TRBV7-9 and TRBJ1-1; D gene ambiguous. Deletions cut 4 bases from V and 3 bases from J, with 12 bases between. Looked up from germline, CDR1 is SEHNR and CDR2 is FQNEAQ (reference sequence). The CDR3 has 14 residues. Written as DNA, the CDR3 is TGTGCCAGCAGCTCGAGAGACGGGGACACTGAAGCTTTCTTT. Protein: CASSSRDGDTEAFF.

The chain couples TRBV6-5 to TRBJ1-2; D may be TRBD1 (6 bases). Looked up from germline, CDR1 is MNHEY and CDR2 is SVGAGI. The CDR3 loop spans 14 amino acids. V lost 7 bases and J lost 4, with 16 bases in between. The CDR3 sequence is CASTKSVTGYGYTF. The CDR3 DNA follows: TGTGCCAGCACCAAAAGTGTGACAGGCTATGGCTACACCTTC.

The chain recombines TRBV2 with TRBJ1-4, with 8 bases fitting TRBD1. Germline trimming cut 7 bases from V and 8 bases from J; bases unmatched to any gene: 3. The germline CDR1 and CDR2 sequences are SNHLY and FYNNEI. This CDR3 contains 12 residues. The CDR3, as DNA: TGTGCCAGCACCTGGGACAGGGAAAAACTGTTTTTT. Protein product: CASTWDREKLFF.